This T cell receptor (beta chain) was retrieved from a study of early T cells in non-severe SARS-CoV-2 infection. Study at large: Sequencing targeted bulk RNA from unsorted whole blood, leaving chains unpaired. Study conclusions and caveats: Anti-spike CD8 responses were favored in VDJdb matching, and private and CD4 specificities were missed.

Unique molecular identifiers were attached to individual cDNA molecules. TCRdb re-derived calls from the 5' RACE reads in MiXCR, one entry per CDR3 protein. Altogether fewer than 55,000 distinct CDR3 sequences are present, 9.1% being singletons, with the ten largest covering 4.2%. Comments on this clonotype: Its antigen is undetermined.

Sequencing input: whole blood. The receptor was isolated from an adult who was a healthcare worker with PCR-confirmed SARS-CoV-2 infection or an uninfected control (not recorded which).

CDR3 DNA: TGTGCCAGCAGCGCGACAGCCCTTGAGACCCAGTACTTC. This encodes CASSATALETQYF. The chain joins TRBV9 to TRBJ2-5; D may be TRBD1 (5 bases). Deletions cut 3 bases from V and 5 bases from J, with 11 bases between. The length of the CDR3 is 13 residues. CDR1 SGDLS and CDR2 YYNGEE come from the germline V gene.